This TCR beta chain was retrieved from a study of T cells after yellow fever vaccination. The wider study: The fractions with low cell numbers were processed using SMART-Seq v4 Ultra Low Input. General study findings and limits: When the response was secondary, it was weaker but reached its peak faster, day 5 versus 15. Within FACS-sorted repertoires, abundant clonotypes contaminating from the bulk population could be present.

TCR cDNA was made by 5'RACE template switching, adding a universal primer site and UMIs. TCRdb re-called the 5' RACE reads through MiXCR, storing one row per CDR3 protein. The sample lists approximately 300,000 distinct CDR3 sequences; roughly 8.7% were seen once. With respect to this clonotype: Its antigen is not identified.

The CDR3 sequence is 15 residues long. Per germline, CDR1 SNHLY and CDR2 FYNNEI. Trimming left V 0 bases short and J 6 bases short, with 14 bases between. The receptor's source is a man younger than 30 who received the YFV17D yellow fever vaccine. The sample in question was PBMCs, obtained on the day of the first yellow fever vaccination. This sequence joins TRBV2 and TRBJ2-5; D might be TRBD1 or TRBD2, each matching 5 bases. CDR3 region: CASSEARGVVKTQYF. CDR3 in DNA: TGTGCCAGCAGTGAAGCCAGAGGGGTGGTAAAGACCCAGTACTTC.